These 11 T cell receptor beta chains share one sample of origin, sequenced in a study of Ad26.COV2.S vaccination and SARS-CoV-2 variants. The treatment is: some 20 received Ad26.COV2.S at low or high dose, single or two shots; about 5 received placebo; per-sample allocation not given. Collection of samples fell on day 63 after the first vaccine or placebo injection. Assay used: immunoSEQ multiplex PCR; TCRdb lists only in-frame clones, some missing. The repertoire consists of more than 250,000 clones, with 70% to 90% occurring once and the leading ten covering less than 3.5%. The material sequenced was peripheral blood, taken in a trial of Ad26.COV2.S vaccine versus placebo. The receptors shown here come from a person between 18 and 60 years old who received the Ad26.COV2.S COVID-19 vaccine or a placebo.

The J gene is TRBJ2-1, the V gene TRBV11-3; D not certain. The germline CDR1 and CDR2 sequences are SGHNT and YENEEA. V was cut by 2 bases and J by 4 bases, with 6 bases left in between. The CDR3 loop spans 13 amino acids. The CDR3 region is CASSLSMYNEQFF. CDR3 DNA: TGTGCCAGCAGCTTAAGCATGTACAATGAGCAGTTCTTC.

The V and J genes are TRBV11-1 and TRBJ2-7; TRBD2 might be the D (5 bases). Germline lookup yields CDR1 SGHAT and CDR2 FQDESV (reference sequence). The germline V and J ends were trimmed by 5 bases and 3 bases, with 14 bases remaining between them. This CDR3 contains 14 residues. The CDR3 region has the DNA TGTGCCAGCAGCGTTGTCGGGGAAGGCTACGAGCAGTACTTC. It is translated as CASSVVGEGYEQYF.

The V and J genes are TRBV6-5 and TRBJ1-1; D uncertain. The germline CDR1 and CDR2 sequences are MNHEY and SVGAGI. V lost 7 bases to trimming and J lost 1 base, with 7 bases between them. The CDR3 consists of 12 residues. The DNA of the CDR3 is TGTGCCAGCAAGCGGACGAACACTGAAGCTTTCTTT. This codes for CASKRTNTEAFF.

The V and J genes are TRBV5-4 and TRBJ2-3; 8 bases map to TRBD2. CDR1 is SGHNT and CDR2 is YYREEE in the germline V gene (reference sequence). The trim removed 2 bases at V and 5 bases at J, leaving 4 bases unmatched. CDR3 length: 14 residues. Here the CDR3 reads CASSFYGGGDTQYF. For the CDR3, the DNA is TGTGCCAGCAGCTTTTACGGGGGGGGAGATACGCAGTATTTT.

This clone appeared once. The chain uses TRBV18 and TRBJ2-3; no definite D call. The V end lost 2 bases, the J end lost 5 bases, and 14 bases lay between the germline ends. CDR1 and CDR2 (germline): KGHSH, LQKENI. The CDR3 spans 15 residues. The CDR3 is CASSPDWIPQDTQYF. CDR3 nucleotide sequence: TGTGCCAGCTCACCAGACTGGATCCCCCAAGATACGCAGTATTTT.

The V call is TRBV5-6, the J call TRBJ1-1; TRBD1 matches 7 bases. Germline assignment: CDR1 SGHDT and CDR2 YYEEEE. The junction had 9 bases not matched to a gene; V was cut back by 0 bases and J by 4 bases. CDR3 length: 16 residues. CDR3 nucleotides: TGTGCCAGCAGCTTGGGACAGGGAAATTCGGCCACTGAAGCTTTCTTT. It yields the protein CASSLGQGNSATEAFF.

This chain joins TRBV5-1 and TRBJ1-1; no clear D gene. In germline, CDR1 is SGHRS, CDR2 YFSETQ. Trimming cost V 5 bases and J 0 bases, with 8 bases left between them. The CDR3 is 13 amino acids. The CDR3 spells CASRETVNTEAFF. DNA of the CDR3: TGCGCCAGCAGGGAGACGGTGAACACTGAAGCTTTCTTT.

This clone was seen just once. The chain links TRBV6-5 to TRBJ2-1; D not certain. The V end was cut by 3 bases, the J end by 10 bases, with 16 bases between. CDR3 size: 14 residues. Germline-derived CDR1 and CDR2 are MNHEY and SVGAGI. CDR3 nucleotide sequence: TGTGCCAGCAGTTATCTGGGAACGATATCCGAGCAGTTCTTC. Translating gives CASSYLGTISEQFF.

CDR3 in amino acids: CASSYSKGELGYGYTF. The DNA for the CDR3 is TGTGCCAGCAGTTACTCGAAGGGGGAACTGGGCTATGGCTACACCTTC. This chain links TRBV6-5 with TRBJ1-2, with TRBD1 as a possible D gene (6 bases). Trimming pared 0 bases from V and 4 bases from J, leaving 15 bases between. Looked up from germline, CDR1 is MNHEY and CDR2 is SVGAGI. The CDR3 has 16 residues.

The gene calls are TRBV13 and TRBJ1-2, with D possibly being TRBD1 (6 bases). The germline V and J ends were trimmed by 2 bases and 4 bases, with 14 bases remaining between them. The CDR3 totals 15 residues. Germline V gene lookup returns CDR1 PRHDT and CDR2 FYEKMQ (reference sequence). In DNA, the CDR3 is TGTGCCAGCAGCTTAAGGGCAGGGGAAGGCTATGGCTACACCTTC. This codes for CASSLRAGEGYGYTF.

This chain links TRBV5-1 with TRBJ1-2; D perhaps matches TRBD1 (5 bases). V dropped 2 bases and J dropped 8 bases, with 10 bases sitting between them. In germline, CDR1 is SGHRS, CDR2 YFSETQ. CDR3 length equals 12 residues. CDR3 residues: CASSFWGEGYTF. DNA for the CDR3: TGCGCCAGCAGCTTCTGGGGCGAGGGCTACACCTTC. Full variable domain (remainder filled in from reference TRBV5-1 and TRBJ1-2): KAGVTQTPRYLIKTRGQQVTLSCSPISGHRSVSWYQQTPGQGLQFLFEYFSETQRNKGNFPGRFSGRQFSNSRSEMNVSTLELGDSALYLCASSFWGEGYTFGSGTRLTVV.